The rows below give T cell receptor beta chains drawn from one sample of a study of T cells after yellow fever vaccination. TCRdb re-called the 5' RACE reads through MiXCR, storing one row per CDR3 protein. The sample yields hundreds of thousands of distinct CDR3 sequences, 11% seen once. The sample here was PBMCs, taken on the day of the first yellow fever vaccination. The receptors come from a young man who received the YFV17D yellow fever vaccine. The CDR3 runs from the conserved cysteine through the conserved F or W. D genes are given only for firm matches. Clone size is shown for a subset of rows, as once, few, many or a class of expanded clone.

j_call: TRBJ1-2
clone_size: NA
v_call: TRBV4-3
d_call: NA
cdr3_nt: TGCGCCAGCAGCCAAGAGGGGGCAGGTACCAACTATGGCTACACCTTC
cdr3_aa: CASSQEGAGTNYGYTF

j_call: TRBJ2-5
clone_size: many
v_call: TRBV7-2
d_call: NA
cdr3_nt: TGTGCCAGCAGCTTTGGCCCCAAGGAGACCCAGTACTTC
cdr3_aa: CASSFGPKETQYF

j_call: TRBJ2-2
clone_size: NA
v_call: TRBV29-1
d_call: NA
cdr3_nt: TGCAGCGCGGGACGGGCGAACACCGGGGAGCTGTTTTTT
cdr3_aa: CSAGRANTGELFF

j_call: TRBJ2-5
clone_size: NA
v_call: TRBV7-2
d_call: NA
cdr3_nt: TGTGCCAGCAGCTTAGGTGGGGGGACCTCAGAGACCCAGTACTTC
cdr3_aa: CASSLGGGTSETQYF

j_call: TRBJ2-6
clone_size: few
v_call: TRBV19
d_call: NA
cdr3_nt: TGTGCCAGTAGTAACGGCAACTCTGGGGCCAACGTCCTGACTTTC
cdr3_aa: CASSNGNSGANVLTF

j_call: TRBJ1-2
clone_size: NA
v_call: TRBV29-1
d_call: TRBD1
cdr3_nt: TGCAGCGTTGGGGGTCTGGGACAGGCAACCTATGGCTACACCTTC
cdr3_aa: CSVGGLGQATYGYTF

j_call: TRBJ2-7
clone_size: few
v_call: TRBV7-2
d_call: TRBD2
cdr3_nt: TGTGCCAGCAGCTTAGAGGCTAGCGGGGGACCCTACGAGCAGTACTTC
cdr3_aa: CASSLEASGGPYEQYF

j_call: TRBJ2-3
clone_size: many
v_call: TRBV20-1
d_call: NA
cdr3_nt: TGCAGTGCCACCCTCGGGACCACACTTGGTACGCAGTATTTT
cdr3_aa: CSATLGTTLGTQYF

j_call: TRBJ2-5
clone_size: few
v_call: TRBV25-1
d_call: TRBD2
cdr3_nt: TGTGCCAGCAGTGAAAGCCCAGGGACTACGGACTTC
cdr3_aa: CASSESPGTTDF

j_call: TRBJ2-3
clone_size: NA
v_call: TRBV7-6
d_call: NA
cdr3_nt: TGTGCCAGCAGCTTAGACATGACATGGACAGATACGCAGTATTTT
cdr3_aa: CASSLDMTWTDTQYF

j_call: TRBJ1-5
clone_size: NA
v_call: TRBV7-2
d_call: NA
cdr3_nt: TGTGCCAGCAGTGCCGGTGCGGGGGGCAGTCAGCCCCAGCATTTT
cdr3_aa: CASSAGAGGSQPQHF

j_call: TRBJ2-5
clone_size: NA
v_call: TRBV10-3
d_call: TRBD2
cdr3_nt: TGTGCCATCAGTTGGGTAGCGGGGGGACAAGAGACCCAGTACTTC
cdr3_aa: CAISWVAGGQETQYF

j_call: TRBJ2-4
clone_size: NA
v_call: TRBV11-2
d_call: TRBD1
cdr3_nt: TGTGCCAGCAGCACAGGGGTCCTAGCCAAAAACATTCAGTACTTC
cdr3_aa: CASSTGVLAKNIQYF

j_call: TRBJ1-1
clone_size: NA
v_call: TRBV28
d_call: NA
cdr3_nt: TGTGCCAGCAGTTTATACGGGCGGCGGATGAACACTGAAGCTTTCTTT
cdr3_aa: CASSLYGRRMNTEAFF

j_call: TRBJ2-2
clone_size: NA
v_call: TRBV4-1
d_call: NA
cdr3_nt: TGCGCCAGCAGCCAAGATAGGGACATACTGACAACCCAAACCGGGGAGCTGTTTTTT
cdr3_aa: CASSQDRDILTTQTGELFF

j_call: TRBJ2-1
clone_size: NA
v_call: TRBV5-1
d_call: NA
cdr3_nt: TGCGCCAGCAGCTTGTACCAGGGTAGGAATGAGCAGTTCTTC
cdr3_aa: CASSLYQGRNEQFF

j_call: TRBJ2-5
clone_size: NA
v_call: TRBV6-2/TRBV6-3
d_call: NA
cdr3_nt: TGTGCCAGCAGTTCCAGACGTAACCAAGAGACCCAGTACTTC
cdr3_aa: CASSSRRNQETQYF

j_call: TRBJ2-7
clone_size: NA
v_call: TRBV12-3/TRBV12-4
d_call: NA
cdr3_nt: TGTGCCAGCAGTTTCAGAAGGGTTAGCTCCTACGAGCAGTACTTC
cdr3_aa: CASSFRRVSSYEQYF

j_call: TRBJ2-3
clone_size: few
v_call: TRBV29-1
d_call: TRBD1
cdr3_nt: TGCAGCGTTGGGGTAAACAGGGGGATCACAGATACGCAGTATTTT
cdr3_aa: CSVGVNRGITDTQYF

j_call: TRBJ1-4
clone_size: NA
v_call: TRBV10-2
d_call: NA
cdr3_nt: TGCGCCAGCAGTGAATCCAATGAAAAACTGTTTTTT
cdr3_aa: CASSESNEKLFF

j_call: TRBJ2-6
clone_size: NA
v_call: TRBV6-5
d_call: NA
cdr3_nt: TGTGCCAGCAGTTACTCGTCGGGGCAGTGGCCGGGGGCCAACGTCCTGACTTTC
cdr3_aa: CASSYSSGQWPGANVLTF

j_call: TRBJ2-3
clone_size: NA
v_call: TRBV20-1
d_call: TRBD1
cdr3_nt: TGCAGTGCTAAAGTGGGACAGGGGACAGATACGCAGTATTTT
cdr3_aa: CSAKVGQGTDTQYF

j_call: TRBJ1-1
clone_size: NA
v_call: TRBV4-1
d_call: NA
cdr3_nt: TGCGCCAGCAGCCTACAAACAGTGAACACTGAAGCTTTCTTT
cdr3_aa: CASSLQTVNTEAFF

j_call: TRBJ1-1
clone_size: NA
v_call: TRBV30
d_call: TRBD1
cdr3_nt: TGTGCCTGGAGTGGACAGGGTTCGGCTTTCTTT
cdr3_aa: CAWSGQGSAFF

j_call: TRBJ1-3
clone_size: few
v_call: TRBV14
d_call: NA
cdr3_nt: TGTGCCAGCAGCCAAGGACAGATCGGAAACACCATATATTTT
cdr3_aa: CASSQGQIGNTIYF

j_call: TRBJ1-4
clone_size: NA
v_call: TRBV7-9
d_call: NA
cdr3_nt: TGTGCCAGCAGCCCTTCCGGAGTCGGTCGAGAAAAACTGTTTTTT
cdr3_aa: CASSPSGVGREKLFF

j_call: TRBJ2-3
clone_size: NA
v_call: TRBV19
d_call: TRBD1
cdr3_nt: TGTGCCAGTAGTACCGGGACAGGGGAGACGGTTACGCAGTATTTT
cdr3_aa: CASSTGTGETVTQYF

j_call: TRBJ1-1
clone_size: many
v_call: TRBV5-5
d_call: NA
cdr3_nt: TGTGCCAGCAGCTTGGAGAAGGCTGAAGCTTTCTTT
cdr3_aa: CASSLEKAEAFF

j_call: TRBJ2-6
clone_size: NA
v_call: TRBV6-1
d_call: NA
cdr3_nt: TGTGCCAGCAGTGTTACAGGGCGCTCTGGGGCCAACGTCCTGACTTTC
cdr3_aa: CASSVTGRSGANVLTF